This section outlines one T cell receptor (beta chain) sequence together with its context. Its antigen is currently unknown. Trimming pared 4 bases from V and 6 bases from J, leaving 15 bases between. The length of the CDR3 is 15 residues. The germline V gene has CDR1 SGHAT and CDR2 FQNNGV. The second PCR ran roughly 7 to 12 cycles with a sample-barcoded 5' primer and J-beta primers. Researchers report that each sample yielded at least 3 million CDR3-containing paired-end reads. TCRdb called the 5' RACE reads again in MiXCR, with one record for every CDR3 protein. The sample has 1.5 million or so distinct CDR3 sequences, around two fifths seen once; the top ten hold roughly 7.9%. The entry originates in a study of blood T cells in healthy people across ages. Study conclusions and caveats: Age showed a roughly linear inverse relationship with TCR beta diversity per million T cells.

This clonotype originated in a woman aged 18-29 years in good health. The chain combines TRBV11-2 with TRBJ2-2; possibly TRBD1 or TRBD2 for D (6 bases each). The sample was blood. CDR3 DNA sequence: TGTGCCAGCAGCTCCTGGGGGGCGGACGCCGGGGAGCTGTTTTTT. Translation: CASSSWGADAGELFF.